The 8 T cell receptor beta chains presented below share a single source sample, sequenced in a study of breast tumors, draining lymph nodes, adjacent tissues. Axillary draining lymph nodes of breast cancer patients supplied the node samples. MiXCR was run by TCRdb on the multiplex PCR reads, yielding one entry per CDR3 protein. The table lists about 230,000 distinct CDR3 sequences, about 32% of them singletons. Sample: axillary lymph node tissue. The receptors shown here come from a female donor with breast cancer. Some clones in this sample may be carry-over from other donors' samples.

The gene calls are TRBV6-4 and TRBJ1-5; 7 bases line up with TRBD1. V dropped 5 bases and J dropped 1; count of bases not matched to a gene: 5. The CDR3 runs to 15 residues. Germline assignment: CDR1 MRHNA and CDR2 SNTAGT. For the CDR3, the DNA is TGTGCCAGCAGTACGGACAGGCTCAGCAATCAGCCCCAGCATTTT. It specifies CASSTDRLSNQPQHF.

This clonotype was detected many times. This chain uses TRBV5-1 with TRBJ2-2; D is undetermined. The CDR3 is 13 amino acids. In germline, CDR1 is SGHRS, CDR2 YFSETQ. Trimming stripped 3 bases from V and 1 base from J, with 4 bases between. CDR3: CASSSQNTGELFF. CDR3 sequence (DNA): TGCGCCAGCAGCTCACAGAACACCGGGGAGCTGTTTTTT. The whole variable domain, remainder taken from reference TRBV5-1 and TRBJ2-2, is KAGVTQTPRYLIKTRGQQVTLSCSPISGHRSVSWYQQTPGQGLQFLFEYFSETQRNKGNFPGRFSGRQFSNSRSEMNVSTLELGDSALYLCASSSQNTGELFFGEGSRLTVL.

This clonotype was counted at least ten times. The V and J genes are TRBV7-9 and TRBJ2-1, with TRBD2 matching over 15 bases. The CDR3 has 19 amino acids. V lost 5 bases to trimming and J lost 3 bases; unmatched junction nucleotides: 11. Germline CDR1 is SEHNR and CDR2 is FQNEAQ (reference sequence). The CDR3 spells CASSRGLAGGPIIYNEQFF. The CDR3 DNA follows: TGTGCCAGCAGCCGTGGACTAGCGGGAGGGCCGATTATCTACAATGAGCAGTTCTTC.

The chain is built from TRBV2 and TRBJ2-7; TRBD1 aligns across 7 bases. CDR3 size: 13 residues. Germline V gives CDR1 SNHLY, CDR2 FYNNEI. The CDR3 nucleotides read TGTGCTCCCGACAGGGTGTCCCCTTACGAGCAGTACTTC. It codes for CAPDRVSPYEQYF. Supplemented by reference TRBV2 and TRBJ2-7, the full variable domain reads EPEVTQTPSHQVTQMGQEVILRCVPISNHLYFYWYRQILGQKVEFLVSFYNNEISEKSEIFDDQFSVERPDGSNFTLKIRSTKLEDSAMYFCAPDRVSPYEQYFGPGTRLTVT.

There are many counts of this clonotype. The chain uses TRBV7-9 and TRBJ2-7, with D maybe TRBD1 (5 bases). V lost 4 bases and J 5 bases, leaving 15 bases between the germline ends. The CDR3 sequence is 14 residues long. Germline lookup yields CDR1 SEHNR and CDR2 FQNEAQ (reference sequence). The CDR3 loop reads CASSSKQVAHEQYF. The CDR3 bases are TGTGCCAGCAGCTCAAAACAGGTAGCCCACGAGCAGTACTTC.

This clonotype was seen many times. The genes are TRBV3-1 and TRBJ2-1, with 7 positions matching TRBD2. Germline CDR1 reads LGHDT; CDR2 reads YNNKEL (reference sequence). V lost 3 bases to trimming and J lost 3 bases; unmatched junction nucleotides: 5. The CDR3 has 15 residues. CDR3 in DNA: TGTGCCAGCAGCCAGGATAGCGGGTTCTACAATGAGCAGTTCTTC. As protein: CASSQDSGFYNEQFF.

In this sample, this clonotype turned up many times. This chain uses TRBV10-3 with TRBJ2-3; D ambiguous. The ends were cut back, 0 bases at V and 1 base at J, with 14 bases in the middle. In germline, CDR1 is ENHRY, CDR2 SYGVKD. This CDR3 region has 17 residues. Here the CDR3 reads CAISESSYRQRTDTQYF. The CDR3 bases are TGTGCCATCAGTGAGTCTTCGTACAGACAACGCACAGATACGCAGTATTTT.

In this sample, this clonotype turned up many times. CDR3 nucleotide sequence: TGCGCCAGCAGCTCCCGGACTAGCGGGAGCCCCCGGAGCTCCTACGAGCAGTACTTC. This encodes CASSSRTSGSPRSSYEQYF. The chain joins TRBV5-1 to TRBJ2-7; TRBD2 agrees at 13 bases. V lost 3 bases, J lost 0 bases, and 12 bases stayed unmatched. CDR1 and CDR2 (germline): SGHRS, YFSETQ. The CDR3 spans 19 residues.